These 26 T cell receptor beta chains came from one sample sequenced in a study of blood T cell repertoires in COVID-19. Data came from immunoSEQ multiplex PCR; TCRdb stores just in-frame clones and leaves some out. The data hold 160,000 or so clones, with about 90% observed a single time. The sequenced sample was PBMCs or T cells enriched from blood (not recorded which). These receptors all come from a human donor with acute COVID-19. The donor label of this sample is uncertain.

The chain recombines TRBV29-1 with TRBJ1-1; 7 bases map to TRBD1. CDR3 length: 11 residues. Germline CDR1 SQVTM, CDR2 ANQGSEA. Trimming cost V 6 bases and J 8 bases; bases outside gene matches: 6. The DNA of the CDR3 is TGCAGCGTGACCGGGACAGTCGAAGCTTTCTTT. It translates to CSVTGTVEAFF.

The V gene is TRBV5-1, the J gene TRBJ2-7; D may be TRBD2 (5 bases). Trimming removed 0 bases at V and 3 bases at J, with 13 bases between. Per the germline V gene, CDR1 is SGHRS and CDR2 is YFSETQ. This CDR3 spans 15 amino acids. The CDR3 is CASSLEEGGYYEQYF. The CDR3 DNA sequence: TGCGCCAGCAGCTTGGAAGAGGGCGGGTACTACGAGCAGTACTTC.

The chain uses TRBV19 and TRBJ2-4, with 10 nucleotides matching TRBD2. Germline V lookup: CDR1 LNHDA, CDR2 SQIVND (reference sequence). The CDR3 length is 16 residues. The junction had 5 bases not matched to a gene; V was cut back by 5 bases and J by 1 base. This chain's CDR3 is CASSFTSGDAKNIQYF. In DNA, the CDR3 is TGTGCCAGTAGTTTTACTAGCGGGGATGCCAAAAACATTCAGTACTTC.

CDR3: CASSLDNRLTGELFF. CDR3 in DNA: TGTGCCAGCAGCTTAGACAACAGACTAACCGGGGAGCTGTTTTTT. This sequence joins TRBV7-9 and TRBJ2-2; D may be TRBD2 (5 bases). The V gene lost 1 base and the J gene lost 5 bases, with 11 bases spanning the gap. Per the germline V gene, CDR1 is SEHNR and CDR2 is FQNEAQ (reference sequence). The CDR3 sequence is 15 residues long.

The chain uses TRBV7-9 and TRBJ2-1; 10 positions agree with TRBD2. The CDR3 has 15 amino acids. Germline-derived CDR1 and CDR2 are SEHNR and FQNEAQ (reference sequence). V trimming: 3 bases; J trimming: 5 bases; junction bases outside the gene matches: 4. CDR3 nucleotide sequence: TGTGCCAGCAGCTTTAGGACTAGCGGAAACAATGAGCAGTTCTTC. Its protein product is CASSFRTSGNNEQFF.

V is TRBV19 and J is TRBJ1-2; D uncertain. The CDR3 sequence is 14 residues long. Germline assignment: CDR1 LNHDA and CDR2 SQIVND (reference sequence). V was pared by 4 bases and J by 6 bases, with 15 bases between. This chain's CDR3 is CASSTPGIPDGYTF. The CDR3 region has the DNA TGTGCCAGTAGTACCCCAGGAATCCCTGATGGCTACACCTTC.

The CDR3 loop reads CASSYNGNNQPQHF. The CDR3 DNA is TGTGCCAGCAGTTACAACGGGAACAATCAGCCCCAGCATTTT. This chain uses TRBV6-2 or TRBV6-3 with TRBJ1-5; D is undetermined. The CDR3 has 14 residues. Per germline, CDR1 MNHEY and CDR2 SVGEGT. The V end lost 2 bases, the J end lost 3 bases, and 8 bases lay between the germline ends.

The rearrangement links TRBV4-2 to TRBJ2-1, with 8 nucleotides matching TRBD2. Per the germline V gene, CDR1 is LGHNA and CDR2 is YNFKEQ. The CDR3 has 14 residues. The trim removed 4 bases at V and 5 bases at J, leaving 4 bases unmatched. As DNA, the CDR3 is TGTGCCAGCAGCCTGCTGACTAGCGACAATGAGCAGTTCTTC. Its translation: CASSLLTSDNEQFF.

The V call is TRBV19, the J call TRBJ2-1; D gene uncertain. V dropped 5 bases and J dropped 10 bases, with 15 bases sitting between them. CDR3 length equals 13 residues. In germline, CDR1 is LNHDA, CDR2 SQIVND (reference sequence). The CDR3 protein is CASSLSVSWEQFF. In DNA form, the CDR3 reads TGTGCCAGTAGTCTCTCGGTCTCGTGGGAGCAGTTCTTC.

The chain links TRBV6-5 to TRBJ2-5, with 8 bases lining up with TRBD1. V was pared by 7 bases and J by 0 bases, with 7 bases of the junction left unmatched. This CDR3 has 15 residues. CDR1 and CDR2 from the germline V gene are MNHEY and SVGAGI. The CDR3 spells CASNRAGGDQETQYF. The CDR3 nucleotides read TGTGCCAGCAACCGAGCAGGGGGCGACCAAGAGACCCAGTACTTC.

This clone was found a few times. The V call is TRBV6-5, the J call TRBJ1-5; D unclear. The germline CDR1 and CDR2 sequences are MNHEY and SVGAGI. The length of the CDR3 is 14 residues. The ends were cut back, 3 bases at V and 6 bases at J, with 12 bases in the middle. In nucleotides, the CDR3 is TGTGCCAGCAGTTATTTAAGTGGAGGTCAGCCCCAGCATTTT. Protein: CASSYLSGGQPQHF.

The rearrangement uses TRBV19 and TRBJ2-7; 12 bases line up with TRBD2. After removal of 10 bases from V and 3 bases from J, the junction contained 7 bases not matched to a gene. The germline gives CDR1 LNHDA, CDR2 SQIVND (reference sequence). This CDR3 region has 14 residues. The CDR3 sequence: CATRATSGGYEQYF. CDR3 coding DNA: TGTGCCACCCGAGCGACTAGCGGGGGCTACGAGCAGTACTTC.

In nucleotides, the CDR3 is TGTGCCAGCAGCCCCGGGGACAGGGCAACCCTCCACTTT. Its translation is CASSPGDRATLHF. This chain joins TRBV6-2 or TRBV6-3 and TRBJ1-6, with 9 bases fitting TRBD1. The germline V gene encodes CDR1 MNHEY and CDR2 SVGEGT. The CDR3 is made up of 13 amino acids. J was trimmed by 14 bases and V by 6 bases; bases with no gene match: 8.

This clone was counted ten times or more. This chain connects TRBV7-9 to TRBJ2-7; 10 bases fit TRBD2. The germline V gene has CDR1 SEHNR and CDR2 FQNEAQ (reference sequence). This CDR3 has 15 amino acids. V shed 5 bases and J 4 bases; nucleotides not matched to a gene: 8. The DNA for the CDR3 is TGTGCCAGCAGCACTAACTCGGGACTAGCGTACGAGCAGTACTTC. It translates to CASSTNSGLAYEQYF.

The J gene is TRBJ1-5, the V gene TRBV3-1 (or the pseudogene TRBV3-2); D is unresolved. The ends were cut back, 1 base at V and 5 bases at J, with 3 bases in the middle. Germline-derived CDR1 and CDR2 are LGHDT and YNNKEL (reference sequence). The CDR3 sequence is 12 residues long. The CDR3 reads CASSQADQPQHF. The CDR3 DNA follows: TGTGCCAGCAGCCAAGCAGATCAGCCCCAGCATTTT.

V is TRBV6-8 and J is TRBJ1-1; tentative D call: TRBD1 (5 bases). CDR1 MNHGY and CDR2 SAAAGT come from the germline V gene. The CDR3 contains 17 residues. V was trimmed by 1 base and J by 3 bases, leaving 18 bases between them. This CDR3 reads CASSYFSGGGAYTEAFF. Here the CDR3 DNA reads TGTGCCAGCAGTTACTTTAGTGGGGGAGGCGCGTACACTGAAGCTTTCTTT.

The V and J genes are TRBV7-2 and TRBJ1-5, with D uncertain. Germline CDR1 SGHTA, CDR2 FQGNSA. This CDR3 has 13 amino acids. Deletions cut 5 bases from V and 2 bases from J, with 7 bases between. CDR3 bases: TGTGCCAGCAGCCCCGCGGGCAATCAGCCCCAGCATTTT. Protein: CASSPAGNQPQHF.

The V call is TRBV7-7, the J call TRBJ2-3, with TRBD2 identical over 9 bases. This CDR3 has 16 residues. Germline V gene lookup returns CDR1 SSHAT and CDR2 FNYEAQ (reference sequence). V was clipped by 5 bases and J by 0 bases; unmatched bases: 6. The CDR3 protein is CASSPAGGLSTDTQYF. The CDR3 DNA reads TGTGCCAGCAGCCCAGCGGGGGGCCTAAGCACAGATACGCAGTATTTT.

This chain uses TRBV30 with TRBJ2-3, with 7 bases identical to TRBD2. This CDR3 has 15 amino acids. V gave up 1 base and J gave up 0 bases; unmatched junction bases: 4. Germline CDR1 reads GTSNPN; CDR2 reads SVGIG (reference sequence). The DNA for the CDR3 is TGTGCCTGGAGTGGTGGGACTACTAGCACAGATACGCAGTATTTT. Protein sequence: CAWSGGTTSTDTQYF. Drawing the rest from reference TRBV30 and TRBJ2-3, the complete variable domain is SQTIHQWPATLVQPVGSPLSLECTVEGTSNPNLYWYRQAAGRGLQLLFYSVGIGQISSEVPQNLSASRPQDRQFILSSKKLLLSDSGFYLCAWSGGTTSTDTQYFGPGTRLTVL.

This chain joins TRBV19 and TRBJ2-7; D is possibly TRBD1 (5 bases). The length of the CDR3 is 11 residues. Germline CDR1 reads LNHDA; CDR2 reads SQIVND (reference sequence). Between the trimmed V and J ends, which lost 6 bases and 2 bases, there was a span of 5 bases. The CDR3 sequence is CASRQAYEQYF. The CDR3 DNA sequence: TGTGCCAGTAGACAGGCCTACGAGCAGTACTTC.

The chain couples TRBV6-1 to TRBJ1-4, with D possibly TRBD1 on 6 matching bases. The V gene lost 1 base and the J gene lost 8 bases, with 8 bases spanning the gap. CDR3 length: 13 residues. Germline V gene data show CDR1 as MNHNS and CDR2 as SASEGT. DNA for the CDR3: TGTGCCAGCAGTGAAGGACAGGCGGAAAAACTGTTTTTT. Its translation: CASSEGQAEKLFF.

The V call is TRBV19, the J call TRBJ2-1, with D maybe TRBD2 (5 bases). V was cut by 7 bases and J by 6 bases, with 16 bases left in between. Germline CDR1 is LNHDA and CDR2 is SQIVND (reference sequence). CDR3 size: 14 residues. The CDR3 DNA reads TGTGCCAGTACCGCCCCCGGGAACTCCAATGAGCAGTTCTTC. It specifies CASTAPGNSNEQFF.

This clone was detected once. V usage is TRBV6-2 or TRBV6-3 and J usage is TRBJ1-1; D ambiguous. CDR1 MNHEY and CDR2 SVGEGT come from the germline V gene. Trimming pared 2 bases from V and 0 bases from J, leaving 10 bases between. This CDR3 has 15 residues. The CDR3 region is CASSYGRQVNTEAFF. For the CDR3, the DNA is TGTGCCAGCAGTTACGGTCGGCAGGTGAACACTGAAGCTTTCTTT.

This clone was picked up one time. V gene TRBV7-3 combines with J gene TRBJ2-5; 10 bases are shared with TRBD2. This CDR3 comprises 13 residues. Germline CDR1 and CDR2: SGHTA and FQGTGA. Losses at the gene ends were 0 bases for V and 10 bases for J; bases not matched to a gene: 2. The CDR3 nucleotides read TGTGCCAGCAGCTTAACTAGCGGGGGGCTCCAGTACTTC. Residues: CASSLTSGGLQYF. Filled out from reference TRBV7-3 and TRBJ2-5, the complete variable domain reads GAGVSQTPSNKVTEKGKYVELRCDPISGHTALYWYRQSLGQGPEFLIYFQGTGAADDSGLPNDRFFAVRPEGSVSTLKIQRTERGDSAVYLCASSLTSGGLQYFGPGTRLLVL.

This clone has just one count. The gene calls are TRBV9 and TRBJ1-5; D may be TRBD1 (5 bases). The V end lost 4 bases, the J end lost 1 base, and 12 bases lay between the germline ends. The CDR3 spans 15 residues. Germline assignment: CDR1 SGDLS and CDR2 YYNGEE. CDR3 loop: CASSRSRASNQPQHF. CDR3 coding DNA: TGTGCCAGCAGCCGTTCCAGGGCCAGCAATCAGCCCCAGCATTTT.

The chain is built from TRBV6-5 and TRBJ2-7, with D unresolved. The CDR3 is 11 residues long. Germline CDR1 MNHEY, CDR2 SVGAGI. V was clipped by 6 bases and J by 3 bases, with 6 bases between them. The CDR3: CASRTIYEQYF. The CDR3 DNA follows: TGTGCCAGCAGAACAATCTACGAGCAGTACTTC.